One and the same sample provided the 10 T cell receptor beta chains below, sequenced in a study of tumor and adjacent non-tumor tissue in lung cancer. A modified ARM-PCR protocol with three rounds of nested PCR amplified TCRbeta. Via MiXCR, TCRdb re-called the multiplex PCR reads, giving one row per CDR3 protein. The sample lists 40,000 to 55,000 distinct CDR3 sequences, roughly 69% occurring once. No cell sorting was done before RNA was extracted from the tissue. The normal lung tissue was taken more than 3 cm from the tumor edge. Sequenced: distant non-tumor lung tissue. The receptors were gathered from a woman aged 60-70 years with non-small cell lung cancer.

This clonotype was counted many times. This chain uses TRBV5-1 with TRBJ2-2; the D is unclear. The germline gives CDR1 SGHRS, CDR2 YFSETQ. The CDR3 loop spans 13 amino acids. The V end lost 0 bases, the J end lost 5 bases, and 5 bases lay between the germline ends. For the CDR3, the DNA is TGCGCCAGCAGCTTGGAACGGACCGGGGAGCTGTTTTTT. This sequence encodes CASSLERTGELFF.

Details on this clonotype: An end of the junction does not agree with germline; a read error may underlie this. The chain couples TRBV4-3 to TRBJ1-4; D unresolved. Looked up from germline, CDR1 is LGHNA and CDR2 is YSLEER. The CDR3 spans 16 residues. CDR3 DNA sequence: TGCACCAGCAGCCAAGATGCGAGGGTGACTGATGAAAAACTGTTTTTT. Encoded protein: CTSSQDARVTDEKLFF.

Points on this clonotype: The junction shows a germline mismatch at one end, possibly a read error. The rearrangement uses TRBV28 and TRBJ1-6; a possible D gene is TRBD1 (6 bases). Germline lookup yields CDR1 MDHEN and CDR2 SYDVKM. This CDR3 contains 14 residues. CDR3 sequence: CASSFGGINSPIRF. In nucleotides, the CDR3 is TGTGCCAGCAGTTTTGGGGGCATCAATTCACCCATCCGCTTT.

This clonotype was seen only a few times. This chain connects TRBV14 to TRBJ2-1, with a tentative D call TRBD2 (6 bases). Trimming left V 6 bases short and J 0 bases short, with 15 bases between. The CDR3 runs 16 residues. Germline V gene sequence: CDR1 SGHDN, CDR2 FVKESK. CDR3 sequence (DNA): TGTGCCAGCAGTGGGCGGCGGGGATGCTCCTACAATGAGCAGTTCTTC. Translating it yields CASSGRRGCSYNEQFF.

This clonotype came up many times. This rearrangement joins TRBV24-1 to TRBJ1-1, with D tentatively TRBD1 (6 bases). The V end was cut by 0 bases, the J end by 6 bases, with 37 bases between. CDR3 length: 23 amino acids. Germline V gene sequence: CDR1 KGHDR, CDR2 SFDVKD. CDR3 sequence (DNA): TGTGCCACCAGTGATTTGGGGGTCTGGGGGGCTTCGGTGGTGAGAGGAAACTCGGCTGAAGCTTTCTTT. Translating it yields CATSDLGVWGASVVRGNSAEAFF.

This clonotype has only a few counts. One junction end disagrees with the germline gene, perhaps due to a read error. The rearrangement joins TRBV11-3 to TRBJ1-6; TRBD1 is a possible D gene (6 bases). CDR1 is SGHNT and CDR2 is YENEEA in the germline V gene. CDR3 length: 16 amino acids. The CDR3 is CASSFSRAGEDSLLHF. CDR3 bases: TGTGCCAGCAGTTTTTCTCGGGCAGGGGAGGATTCACTCCTCCACTTT.

Written as DNA, the CDR3 is TGTGCCAGCTCACCACTATCCGAGACTAGCGGAAGGCAGTTCTTC. Translating gives CASSPLSETSGRQFF. J is TRBJ2-1 and V is TRBV18, with 9 bases that match TRBD2. CDR3 length equals 15 residues. Trimming took 1 base from V and 12 from J; bases not matched to a gene: 10. The V gene's germline CDR1 is KGHSH and CDR2 LQKENI.

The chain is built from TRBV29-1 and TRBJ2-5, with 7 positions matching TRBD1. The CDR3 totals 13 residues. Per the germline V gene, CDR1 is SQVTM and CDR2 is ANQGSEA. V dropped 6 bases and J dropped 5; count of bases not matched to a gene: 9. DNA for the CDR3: TGCAGCGTGGGACAGATTCGGCAGGAGACCCAGTACTTC. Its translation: CSVGQIRQETQYF.

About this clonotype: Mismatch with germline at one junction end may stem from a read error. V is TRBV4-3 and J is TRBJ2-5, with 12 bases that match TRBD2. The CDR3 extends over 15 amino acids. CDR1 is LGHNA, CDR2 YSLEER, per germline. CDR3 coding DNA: TGCCCCAGCAGCCAAGGACTAGCGGGATCGGAGACCCAGTACTTC. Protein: CPSSQGLAGSETQYF.

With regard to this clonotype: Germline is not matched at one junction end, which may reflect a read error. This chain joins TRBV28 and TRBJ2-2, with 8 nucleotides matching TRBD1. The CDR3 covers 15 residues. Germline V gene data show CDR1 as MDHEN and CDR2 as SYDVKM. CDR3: CASSRDRGFTGELSF. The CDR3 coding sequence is TGTGCCAGCAGTCGTGACAGGGGATTCACCGGGGAGCTGTCTTTT.